This TCR beta chain was sequenced in a study of shared T cell receptors in the human thymus (dated by TCRdb to 2020 to 2022). Regarding the complete study: The study examined how self-reactive, shared T-cell receptor alpha chains are generated in the human thymus.

Worth noting for this clone: Its antigen specificity is not known. The record has no base qualities; no much larger clone is one base away.

Libraries were prepared through the immunoSEQ multiplex PCR assay. TCRdb's version of the immuneACCESS table is confined to in-frame rearrangements and falls short of the full clone set. An unresolved V gene accounts for under half of the shortfall where checked; the remainder is of unknown origin. In this sample the table shows tens of thousands of clones, about 95% of which occur a single time. The ten largest clones represent about 0.03% of the sample. The TCR originated in a human donor. Sequencing was done on a sample of thymocytes.

DNA sequence: TGTGCCAGCAGGAAACAGGGATTCAGCTCCTACGAGCAGTACTTC. This translates into CASRKQGFSSYEQYF. The chain couples TRBV2 to TRBJ2-7, and possibly TRBD1, on 6 matching bases. The germline V gene sets CDR1 to SNHLY and CDR2 to FYNNEI. Measured from the cysteine to the phenylalanine, the CDR3 is 15 residues long. Solely the CDR3 DNA is kept, with 45 bases framed from the first base. V is reduced by 6 bases and J by 0 bases, leaving a spacing of 15 bases between them.